Detailed here is one T cell receptor (beta chain). The antigen remains unidentified. The record originates from a study of cytomegalovirus exposure and HLA in healthy donors. Findings of the study overall: Some segments of the V type, notably TRBV6-2 and TRBV6-3, were excluded as indistinguishable.

The PCR made use of 60 Vbeta and 13 Jbeta primers. Sequencing used immunoSEQ multiplex PCR; TCRdb keeps in-frame clones, though not all of them. Of approximately 150,000 clones listed, 70% to 85% are singletons. Germline CDR1 is MNHEY and CDR2 is SVGAGI. The CDR3 spans 15 residues. Trimming removed 0 bases at V and 7 bases at J, with 15 bases between. Sequencing was carried out using PBMCs. This clonotype was sampled from a human donor in good health. The chain couples TRBV6-5 to TRBJ1-2, with D perhaps TRBD1 (6 bases). The CDR3 nucleotides read TGTGCCAGCAGTTACTCGAGCGGGGGCGTTAGTGGCTACACCTTC. As protein: CASSYSSGGVSGYTF.